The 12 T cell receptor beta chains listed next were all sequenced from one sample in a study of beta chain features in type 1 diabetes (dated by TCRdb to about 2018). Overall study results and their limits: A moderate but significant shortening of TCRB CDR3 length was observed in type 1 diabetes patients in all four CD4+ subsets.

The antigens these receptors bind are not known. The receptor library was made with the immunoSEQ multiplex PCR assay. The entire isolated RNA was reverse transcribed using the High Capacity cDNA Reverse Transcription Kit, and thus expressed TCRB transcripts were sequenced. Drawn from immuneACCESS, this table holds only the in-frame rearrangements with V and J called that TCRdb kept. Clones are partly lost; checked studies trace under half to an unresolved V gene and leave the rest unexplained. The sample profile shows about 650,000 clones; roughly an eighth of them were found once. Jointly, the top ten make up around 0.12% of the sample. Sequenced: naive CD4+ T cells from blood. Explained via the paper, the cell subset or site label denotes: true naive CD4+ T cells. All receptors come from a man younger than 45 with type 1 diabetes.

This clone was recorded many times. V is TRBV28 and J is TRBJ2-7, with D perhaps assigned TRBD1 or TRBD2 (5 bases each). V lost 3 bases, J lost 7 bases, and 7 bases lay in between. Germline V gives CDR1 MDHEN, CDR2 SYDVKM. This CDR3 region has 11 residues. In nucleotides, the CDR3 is TGTGCCAGCAGTTTGGGGACGGAGCAGTACTTC. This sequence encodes CASSLGTEQYF.

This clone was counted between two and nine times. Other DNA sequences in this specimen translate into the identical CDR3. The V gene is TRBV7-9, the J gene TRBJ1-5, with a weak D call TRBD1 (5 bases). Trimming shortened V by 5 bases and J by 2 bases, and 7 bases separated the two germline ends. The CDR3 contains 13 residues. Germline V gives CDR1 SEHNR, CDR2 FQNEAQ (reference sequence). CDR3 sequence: CASSPTGNQPQHF. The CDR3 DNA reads TGTGCCAGCAGCCCGACAGGCAATCAGCCCCAGCATTTT. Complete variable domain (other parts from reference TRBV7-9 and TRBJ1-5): DTGVSQNPRHKITKRGQNVTFRCDPISEHNRLYWYRQTLGQGPEFLTYFQNEAQLEKSRLLSDRFSAERPKGSFSTLEIQRTEQGDSAMYLCASSPTGNQPQHFGDGTRLSIL.

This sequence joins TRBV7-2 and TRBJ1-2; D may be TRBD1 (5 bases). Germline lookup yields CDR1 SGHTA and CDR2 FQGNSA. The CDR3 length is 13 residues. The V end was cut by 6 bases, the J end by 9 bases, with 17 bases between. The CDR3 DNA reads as TGTGCCAGCAGTCCAGGGCGGCAGGTTCGCTACACCTTC. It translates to CASSPGRQVRYTF. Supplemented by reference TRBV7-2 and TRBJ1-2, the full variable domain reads GAGVSQSPSNKVTEKGKDVELRCDPISGHTALYWYRQSLGQGLEFLIYFQGNSAPDKSGLPSDRFSAERTGGSVSTLTIQRTQQEDSAVYLCASSPGRQVRYTFGSGTRLTVV.

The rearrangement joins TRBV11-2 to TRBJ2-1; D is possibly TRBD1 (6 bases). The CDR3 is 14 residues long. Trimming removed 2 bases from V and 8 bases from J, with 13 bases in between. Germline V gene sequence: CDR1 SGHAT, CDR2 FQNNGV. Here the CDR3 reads CASSLTGTRHEQFF. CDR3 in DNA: TGTGCCAGCAGCTTAACCGGGACAAGGCATGAGCAGTTCTTC.

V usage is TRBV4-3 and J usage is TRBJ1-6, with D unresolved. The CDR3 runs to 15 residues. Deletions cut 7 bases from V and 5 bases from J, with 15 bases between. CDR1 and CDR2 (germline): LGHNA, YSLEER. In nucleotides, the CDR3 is TGCGCCAGCATTCCCGACTTGGGGAATAATTCACCCCTCCACTTT. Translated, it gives CASIPDLGNNSPLHF.

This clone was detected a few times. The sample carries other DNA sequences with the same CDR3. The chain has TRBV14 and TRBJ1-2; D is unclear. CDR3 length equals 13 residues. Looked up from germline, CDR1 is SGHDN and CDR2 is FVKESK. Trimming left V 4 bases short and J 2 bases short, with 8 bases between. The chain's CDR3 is CASSPTANYGYTF. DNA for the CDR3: TGTGCCAGCAGCCCCACGGCGAACTATGGCTACACCTTC.

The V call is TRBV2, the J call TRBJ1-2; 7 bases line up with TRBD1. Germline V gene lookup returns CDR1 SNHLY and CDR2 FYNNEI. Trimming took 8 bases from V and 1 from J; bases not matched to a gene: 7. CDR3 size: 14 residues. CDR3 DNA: TGTGCCAGCCAACCAGGGACAGATAACTATGGCTACACCTTC. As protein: CASQPGTDNYGYTF.

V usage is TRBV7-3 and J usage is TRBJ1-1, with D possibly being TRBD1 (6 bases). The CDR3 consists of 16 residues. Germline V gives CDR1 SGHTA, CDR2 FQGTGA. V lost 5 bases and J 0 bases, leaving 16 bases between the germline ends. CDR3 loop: CASSRGGQRMNTEAFF. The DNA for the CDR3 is TGTGCCAGCAGCCGAGGGGGGCAGAGGATGAACACTGAAGCTTTCTTT.

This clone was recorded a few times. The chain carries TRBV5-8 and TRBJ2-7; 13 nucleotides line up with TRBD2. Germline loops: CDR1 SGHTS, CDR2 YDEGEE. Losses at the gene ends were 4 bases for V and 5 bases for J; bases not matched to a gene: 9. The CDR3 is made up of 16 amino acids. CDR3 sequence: CASSRRLAGGRDEQYF. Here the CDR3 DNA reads TGTGCCAGCAGCCGAAGACTAGCGGGGGGCCGGGACGAGCAGTACTTC. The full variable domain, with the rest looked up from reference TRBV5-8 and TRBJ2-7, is EAGVTQSPTHLIKTRGQQATLRCSPISGHTSVYWYQQALGLGLQFLLWYDEGEERNRGNFPPRFSGRQFPNYSSELNVNALELEDSALYLCASSRRLAGGRDEQYFGPGTRLTVT.

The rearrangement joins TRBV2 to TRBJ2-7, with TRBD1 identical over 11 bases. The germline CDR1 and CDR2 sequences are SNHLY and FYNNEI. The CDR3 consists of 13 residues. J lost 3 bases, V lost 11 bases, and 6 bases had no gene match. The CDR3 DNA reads TGTGCCGGGTCCGGGACAGGGGGCTACGAGCAGTACTTC. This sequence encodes CAGSGTGGYEQYF.

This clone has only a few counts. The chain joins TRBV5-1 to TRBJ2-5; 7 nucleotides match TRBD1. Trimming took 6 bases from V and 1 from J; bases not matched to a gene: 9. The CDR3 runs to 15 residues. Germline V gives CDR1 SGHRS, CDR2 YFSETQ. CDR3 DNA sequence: TGCGCCAGCACCTCCATCGAGGGGGCCCAAGAGACCCAGTACTTC. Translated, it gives CASTSIEGAQETQYF.

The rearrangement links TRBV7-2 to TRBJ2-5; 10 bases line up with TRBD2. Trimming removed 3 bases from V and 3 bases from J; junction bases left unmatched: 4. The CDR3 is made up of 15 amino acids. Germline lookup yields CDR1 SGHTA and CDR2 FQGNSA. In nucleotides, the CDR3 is TGTGCCAGCAGCTTGGTAGCGGGGGGCGAAGAGACCCAGTACTTC. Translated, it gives CASSLVAGGEETQYF.